This is a list of T cell receptor beta chains from one sample in a study of blood T cell repertoires in COVID-19. The method was immunoSEQ multiplex PCR; TCRdb's version includes in-frame clones alone and lacks a portion of them. Among 120,000 to 150,000 clones listed, 87% were seen once. Material for sequencing was peripheral blood. The receptors stem from a man between 50 and 59 years old who had recovered from COVID-19. CDR3s include the opening cysteine and the closing phenylalanine or tryptophan. D genes are given only for firm matches. Clone sizes are given selectively: once, few, many, or a class where the clone is expanded.

v_gene	abundance	j_gene	d_gene	len	CDR3nt	CDR3aa
TRBV11-2	-	TRBJ2-7	TRBD2	18	TGTGCCAGCAGCTTACCAGGTCAAGGACTAGCACTCTCCTACGAGCAGTACTTC	CASSLPGQGLALSYEQYF
TRBV7-9	few	TRBJ1-1	-	14	TGTGCCAGCAGTTTCTCGACAGACAACACTGAAGCTTTCTTT	CASSFSTDNTEAFF
TRBV7-2	-	TRBJ2-7	TRBD1	15	TGTGCCAGCAGCTTTACCGGGACAGGGCTTTACGAGCAGTACTTC	CASSFTGTGLYEQYF
TRBV6-5	-	TRBJ2-3	TRBD2	15	TGTGCCAGCAGTCTTAGCGGGGGGGCCCCCGATACGCAGTATTTT	CASSLSGGAPDTQYF
TRBV19	-	TRBJ1-2	TRBD1	16	TGTGCCAGTATTCCTAGGACAGGGAGTACTCGTTATGGCTACACCTTC	CASIPRTGSTRYGYTF
TRBV27	-	TRBJ1-5	-	17	TGTGCCAGCAGTTTATACGAACCGTCGCGGGGTGGAAGGCCCCAGCATTTT	CASSLYEPSRGGRPQHF
TRBV5-1	-	TRBJ1-3	TRBD1	17	TGCGCCAGCAGCCAAACGGACAGGGACTATGCTGGAAACACCATATATTTT	CASSQTDRDYAGNTIYF
TRBV7-2	-	TRBJ2-7	-	15	TGTGCCAGCAGTGACCACACCACAGCTACCTACGAGCAGTACTTC	CASSDHTTATYEQYF
TRBV19	once	TRBJ1-6	TRBD1	16	TGTGCCAGTAGTTCACGGTCAGGGGGCAATAATTCACCCCTCCACTTT	CASSSRSGGNNSPLHF
TRBV4-3	few	TRBJ1-1	TRBD1	15	TGCGCCAGCAGCCAAGTGCAGGGGGCTTGGACTGAAGCTTTCTTT	CASSQVQGAWTEAFF
TRBV19	-	TRBJ2-2	TRBD2	19	TGTGCCAGTAGGAGGTTGCGGGCTAGCGGGGGCCCAAACACCGGGGAGCTGTTTTTT	CASRRLRASGGPNTGELFF
TRBV14	-	TRBJ1-2	TRBD1	15	TGTGCCAGCAGCCTCCCGGGACAGGGAAGCGGTGGCTACACCTTC	CASSLPGQGSGGYTF
TRBV11-3	-	TRBJ2-5	TRBD2	16	TGTGCCAGCAGCTTAGGAGGGACTAGCGGCCAAGAGACCCAGTACTTC	CASSLGGTSGQETQYF
TRBV7-9	-	TRBJ1-2	-	12	TGTGCCAGCAGCCTGGCAGTGGATGGCTACACCTTC	CASSLAVDGYTF
TRBV3-1/TRBV3-2	-	TRBJ2-5	-	15	TGTGCCAGCAGCCAAGAGGAGGCCACGTGGGAGACCCAGTACTTC	CASSQEEATWETQYF
TRBV2	once	TRBJ2-3	-	20	TGTGCCAGCAGTGTACCCCCCGAAACTAGCCCCAGATCTAGCACAGATACGCAGTATTTT	CASSVPPETSPRSSTDTQYF
TRBV13	-	TRBJ2-1	TRBD2	17	TGTGCCAGCAGGGCTCGAGGCGGGGGGGCCTCCTACAATGAGCAGTTCTTC	CASRARGGGASYNEQFF
TRBV5-6	-	TRBJ1-1	TRBD1	15	TGTGCCAGCAGCTCGGGGGACAGGAAGAACACTGAAGCTTTCTTT	CASSSGDRKNTEAFF